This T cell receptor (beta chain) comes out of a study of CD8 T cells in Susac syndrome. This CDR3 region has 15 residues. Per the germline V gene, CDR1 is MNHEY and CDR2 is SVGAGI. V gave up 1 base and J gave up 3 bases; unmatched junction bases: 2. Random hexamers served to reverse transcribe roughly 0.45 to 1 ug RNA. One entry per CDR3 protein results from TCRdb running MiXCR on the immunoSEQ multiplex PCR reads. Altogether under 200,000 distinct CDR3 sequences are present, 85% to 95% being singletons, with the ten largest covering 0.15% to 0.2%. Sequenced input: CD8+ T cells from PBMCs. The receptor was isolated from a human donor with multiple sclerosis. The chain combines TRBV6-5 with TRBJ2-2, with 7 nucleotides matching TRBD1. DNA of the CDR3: TGTGCCAGCAGTTACTATCAGGGGGACACCGGGGAGCTGTTTTTT. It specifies CASSYYQGDTGELFF.